These 9 T cell receptor beta chains originate from one sample sequenced in a study of CD8+CD57+ T cells in acquired aplastic anemia. CDR3 and TCR beta VDJ profiling relied on a genomic DNA template. TCRdb analysed the reads with MiXCR anew, one entry per CDR3 protein. This sample has around 64,000 distinct CDR3 sequences, with about 54% found just once. Sequenced sample: sorted CD4+, CD8+, or CD8+CD57+ T cells (not recorded which) from PBMCs. These receptors all come from a human donor in good health, serving as a control.

As to this clonotype: One end of the junction varies from germline; a read error may be responsible. The chain joins TRBV12-3 or TRBV12-4 to TRBJ1-1; a possible D gene is TRBD1 (6 bases). CDR3 length: 14 amino acids. The DNA of the CDR3 is TGTGCCAGCAGTTTAGGGGGGCGAGGTACTGAAGCCTTCTTT. Amino acid sequence: CASSLGGRGTEAFF.

This clonotype qualifies as medium-sized. This chain links TRBV19 with TRBJ1-1, with D hard to call. The CDR3 is made up of 13 amino acids. Trimming stripped 1 base from V and 10 bases from J, with 13 bases between. CDR1 is LNHDA and CDR2 is SQIVND in the germline V gene (reference sequence). CDR3 in DNA: TGTGCCAGTAGTATAGCTGGGGAGGGAAGAGCTTTCTTT. This sequence encodes CASSIAGEGRAFF.

The sample holds many counts of this clonotype. The chain combines TRBV5-1 with TRBJ2-2; 13 nucleotides match TRBD2. Trimming cost V 0 bases and J 0 bases; bases outside gene matches: 5. CDR1 and CDR2 (germline): SGHRS, YFSETQ. The CDR3 is 19 residues long. The CDR3 sequence: CASSLVGTSGTANTGELFF. As DNA, the CDR3 is TGCGCCAGCAGCTTGGTCGGGACTAGCGGGACCGCGAACACCGGGGAGCTGTTTTTT.

This chain uses TRBV6-2 or TRBV6-3 with TRBJ1-6; no definite D call. Trimming shortened V by 0 bases and J by 5 bases, and 20 bases separated the two germline ends. Germline CDR1 is MNHEY and CDR2 is SVGEGT. CDR3 length: 19 residues. The chain's CDR3 is CASSYSQSEYRENNSPLHF. The CDR3, as DNA: TGTGCCAGCAGTTACTCTCAGAGTGAATACCGGGAAAATAATTCACCCCTCCACTTT.

Note on this clonotype: At one boundary the junction diverges from the germline segment, which might be a read error. This sequence joins TRBV3-1 and TRBJ2-7; 8 bases line up with TRBD1. The length of the CDR3 is 15 residues. Per the germline V gene, CDR1 is LGHDT and CDR2 is YNNKEL (reference sequence). The CDR3, as DNA: TGTGCCAGCACCCAGGGGGCTTCCTCCGTCTACGAGCAGTGCTTC. Protein product: CASTQGASSVYEQCF.

V gene TRBV15 combines with J gene TRBJ2-7; 8 nucleotides align to TRBD1. With V trimmed by 3 bases and J by 7 bases, 5 bases remained unmatched. Germline V lookup: CDR1 LNHNV, CDR2 YYDKDF (reference sequence). This CDR3 has 13 amino acids. The CDR3 loop is CATSRDRAREQYF. CDR3 nucleotide sequence: TGTGCCACCAGCAGGGACAGGGCTCGGGAGCAGTACTTC.

On this clonotype: The CDR3 does not close with the conserved phenylalanine or tryptophan, likely indicating a read error. V usage is TRBV15 and J usage is TRBJ1-6; no firm D call. From germline, CDR1 is LNHNV and CDR2 YYDKDF (reference sequence). The V and J ends lost 0 bases and 14 bases respectively, with 11 bases between them. The CDR3 has 13 amino acids. CDR3 region: CATSRDEGGALHL. CDR3 sequence (DNA): TGTGCCACCAGCAGAGATGAGGGTGGGGCCCTCCACCTT.

Only a few counts were recorded for this clonotype. This chain joins TRBV10-3 and TRBJ2-5; D is unresolved. The CDR3 is 12 amino acids. V lost 3 bases and J lost 3, with 5 bases in between. The germline V gene has CDR1 ENHRY and CDR2 SYGVKD. The CDR3 loop is CAISDLEETQYF. CDR3 DNA sequence: TGTGCCATCAGTGACTTGGAAGAGACCCAGTACTTC.

The chain employs TRBV7-9 and TRBJ2-7, with D uncertain. With 1 base removed from V and 0 bases from J, the gap between germline ends came to 4 bases. Germline V lookup: CDR1 SEHNR, CDR2 FQNEAQ (reference sequence). The CDR3 has 13 amino acids. CDR3 sequence: CASSLVSSYEQYF. Here the CDR3 DNA reads TGTGCCAGCAGCTTAGTCTCCTCCTACGAGCAGTACTTC.